This entry concerns a single TCR beta chain. Its specificity is not known. The sample belongs to a study of T cells in Graves' hyperthyroidism and ophthalmopathy. Study findings and constraints: In the blood, most expanded thyroid clonotypes above 0.001 appeared as well. Ophthalmopathy got predicted by the model a median roughly 6.4 months before its onset.

The TCR beta CDR3 regions underwent amplification using RNA transcripts as the source. The HTBI primer set was used in a first-round RT-PCR of the TCR CDR3. Each CDR3 protein gets one entry after TCRdb re-called the multiplex PCR reads with MiXCR. This table holds 800,000 or so distinct CDR3 sequences, over 35% found once. Uncontrolled infection, other autoimmune disease, pregnancy or lactation disqualified patients from enrolment. The sequence was collected from a man younger than 30 with Graves' hyperthyroidism. The sequenced material came from blood.

Here the CDR3 DNA reads TGTGCCAGCAGCAGCGGGACAGGGGTGGATTCACCCCTCCACTTT. Its translation is CASSSGTGVDSPLHF. The chain employs TRBV11-1 and TRBJ1-6; 10 bases agree with TRBD1. Germline V gene lookup returns CDR1 SGHAT and CDR2 FQDESV (reference sequence). This CDR3 is built from 15 residues. V lost 5 bases and J lost 8; bases outside the gene matches: 6. The variable domain in full, with the rest retrieved from reference TRBV11-1 and TRBJ1-6, is EAEVAQSPRYKITEKSQAVAFWCDPISGHATLYWYRQILGQGPELLVQFQDESVVDDSQLPKDRFSAERLKGVDSTLKIQPAELGDSAMYLCASSSGTGVDSPLHFGNGTRLTVT.